The 6 T cell receptor beta chains presented below share a single source sample, sequenced in a study of T cell clones after liver transplantation. Sequencing used immunoSEQ multiplex PCR; TCRdb keeps in-frame clones, though not all of them. The sample has roughly 60,000 clones; 70% are singletons. The specimen comprised CD4+ T cells from blood, sampled at the 15-month timepoint. These receptors were obtained from a human patient who received a liver transplant. The graft donor may have given rise to some T cells.

J is TRBJ2-5 and V is TRBV30, with 11 bases fitting TRBD2. Germline CDR1 and CDR2: GTSNPN and SVGIG (reference sequence). The CDR3 runs 16 residues. V shed 5 bases, J shed 1 base, and the junction held 9 bases outside the gene matches. DNA of the CDR3: TGTGCCTGGGGGCGGGGGACTAGCGGTCCCCAAGAGACCCAGTACTTC. The encoded protein is CAWGRGTSGPQETQYF.

V usage is TRBV19 and J usage is TRBJ1-2; the D is unclear. V lost 0 bases and J 4 bases, leaving 12 bases between the germline ends. Germline assignment: CDR1 LNHDA and CDR2 SQIVND (reference sequence). The CDR3 runs to 15 residues. The CDR3 sequence is CASSIEARAIYGYTF. DNA for the CDR3: TGTGCCAGTAGTATAGAGGCCAGAGCAATCTATGGCTACACCTTC.

V is TRBV4-2 and J is TRBJ2-7, with a possible D match to TRBD1 (6 bases). The germline CDR1 and CDR2 sequences are LGHNA and YNFKEQ. V lost 1 base and J 2 bases, leaving 21 bases between the germline ends. The length of the CDR3 is 18 residues. The CDR3 coding sequence is TGTGCCAGCAGCCAAGCAGCATCCACAGGGACCTCCCCCTACGAGCAGTACTTC. The encoded protein is CASSQAASTGTSPYEQYF.

The chain has TRBV15 and TRBJ1-1, with D maybe TRBD1 (6 bases). Trimming stripped 2 bases from V and 5 bases from J, with 18 bases between. Germline CDR1 reads LNHNV; CDR2 reads YYDKDF (reference sequence). This CDR3 has 16 amino acids. DNA of the CDR3: TGTGCCACCAGCAGACACGGACAGTGGGGATTGACTGAAGCTTTCTTT. Encoded protein: CATSRHGQWGLTEAFF.

This sequence joins TRBV4-2 and TRBJ2-3; D unresolved. Germline CDR1 LGHNA, CDR2 YNFKEQ. The CDR3 covers 13 residues. Trimming removed 8 bases from V and 1 base from J, with 10 bases in between. The CDR3 reads CASGRLRTDTQYF. The DNA of the CDR3 is TGTGCCAGCGGGCGACTGCGCACAGATACGCAGTATTTT.

The chain couples TRBV5-6 to TRBJ1-5; 7 bases agree with TRBD1. The length of the CDR3 is 12 residues. Per the germline V gene, CDR1 is SGHDT and CDR2 is YYEEEE. J was trimmed by 7 bases and V by 4 bases; bases with no gene match: 2. CDR3 sequence reads: CASSRQGQPQHF. The CDR3 bases are TGTGCCAGCAGCCGACAGGGCCAGCCCCAGCATTTT.